Described below is a single T cell receptor (beta chain) sequence and its context. The germline gives CDR1 MDHEN, CDR2 SYDVKM. The V gene end was trimmed by 5 bases and the J gene end by 1 base; junction bases not matched to a gene: 4. The CDR3 covers 15 residues. The source of the sample is a study of blood T cell repertoires in COVID-19. At the level of the study: The cDNA or gDNA used as material had been derived from T cells, B-cell-depleted T cells, or PBMCs.

Measured with immunoSEQ multiplex PCR; TCRdb has only the in-frame clones, and not every one. The sample records about 100,000 clones, approximately 92% being singletons. The chain is built from TRBV28 and TRBJ2-3; 9 bases are a match to TRBD2. Sequenced material: peripheral blood. The receptor was isolated from a middle-aged man with active COVID-19. Here the CDR3 DNA reads TGTGCCAGCAGTCACCGACTAGCGGGCACAGATACGCAGTATTTT. Protein sequence: CASSHRLAGTDTQYF.